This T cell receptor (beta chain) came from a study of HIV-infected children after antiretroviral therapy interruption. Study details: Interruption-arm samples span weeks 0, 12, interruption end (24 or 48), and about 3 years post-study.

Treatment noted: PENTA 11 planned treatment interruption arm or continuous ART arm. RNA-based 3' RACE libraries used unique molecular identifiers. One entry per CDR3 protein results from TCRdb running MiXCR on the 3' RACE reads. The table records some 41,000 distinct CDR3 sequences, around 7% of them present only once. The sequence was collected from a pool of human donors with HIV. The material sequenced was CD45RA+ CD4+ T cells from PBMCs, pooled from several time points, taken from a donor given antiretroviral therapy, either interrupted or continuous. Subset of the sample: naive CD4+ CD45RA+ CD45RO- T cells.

CDR3 in amino acids: CASGGQGGDSGGYTF. The CDR3 nucleotides read TGTGCCAGCGGGGGACAGGGAGGGGACTCGGGAGGCTACACCTTC. The chain recombines TRBV6-1 with TRBJ1-2, with TRBD1 matching over 9 bases. This CDR3 is 15 amino acids long. CDR1 MNHNS and CDR2 SASEGT come from the germline V gene. With V trimmed by 8 bases and J by 8 bases, 15 bases remained unmatched.